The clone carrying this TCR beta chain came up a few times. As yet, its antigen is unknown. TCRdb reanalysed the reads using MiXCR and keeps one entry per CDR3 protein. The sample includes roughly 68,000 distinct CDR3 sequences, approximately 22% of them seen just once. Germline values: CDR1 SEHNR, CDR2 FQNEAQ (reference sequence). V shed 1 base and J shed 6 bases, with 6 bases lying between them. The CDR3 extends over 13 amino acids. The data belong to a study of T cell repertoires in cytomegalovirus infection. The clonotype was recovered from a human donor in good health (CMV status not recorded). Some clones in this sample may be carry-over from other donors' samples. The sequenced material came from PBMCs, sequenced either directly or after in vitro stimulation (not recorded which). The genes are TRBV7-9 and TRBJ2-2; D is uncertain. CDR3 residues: CASSLDFAGELFF. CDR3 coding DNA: TGTGCCAGCAGCTTAGATTTCGCCGGGGAGCTGTTTTTT.